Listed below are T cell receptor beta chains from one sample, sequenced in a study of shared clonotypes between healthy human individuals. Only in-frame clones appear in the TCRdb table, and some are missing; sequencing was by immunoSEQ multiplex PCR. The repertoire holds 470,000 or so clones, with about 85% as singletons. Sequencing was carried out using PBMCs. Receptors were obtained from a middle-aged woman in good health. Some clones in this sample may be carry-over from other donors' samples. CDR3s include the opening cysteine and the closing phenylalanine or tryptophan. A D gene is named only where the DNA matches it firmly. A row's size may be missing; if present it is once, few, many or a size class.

DNA: TGTGCCAGCAGCTTAGACGGGGGCGCGGGGGAGCAGTACTTC
CDR3: CASSLDGGAGEQYF
D: -
J: TRBJ2-7
V: TRBV7-6
size: -
length: 14

DNA: TGTGCCAGCAGCTTAGGTGGGAGCTATGGCTACACCTTC
CDR3: CASSLGGSYGYTF
D: -
J: TRBJ1-2
V: TRBV11-2
size: -
length: 13

DNA: TGTGCCAGCAGTTCGGGACAGGGAGTTGGGTTTGATAAGCCCCAGCATTTT
CDR3: CASSSGQGVGFDKPQHF
D: TRBD1
J: TRBJ1-5
V: TRBV28
size: -
length: 17

DNA: TGTGCCAGCAGCTTAGGGGGGAGTGACGAGCAGTACTTC
CDR3: CASSLGGSDEQYF
D: -
J: TRBJ2-7
V: TRBV7-6
size: -
length: 13

DNA: TGTGCCATCAGTCCCGGGACTAGCGGACTCACAGATACGCAGTATTTT
CDR3: CAISPGTSGLTDTQYF
D: TRBD2
J: TRBJ2-3
V: TRBV10-3
size: -
length: 16

DNA: TGTGCCAGCAGCTTGGATCCGGATCAAGAGACCCAGTACTTC
CDR3: CASSLDPDQETQYF
D: -
J: TRBJ2-5
V: TRBV5-4
size: few
length: 14

DNA: TGTGCCAGCTCACCACAGGGAGGAGGAAATGAAAAACTGTTTTTT
CDR3: CASSPQGGGNEKLFF
D: -
J: TRBJ1-4
V: TRBV18
size: -
length: 15

DNA: TGTGCCAGCAGCCTCGGGGGGGCTCAGGGTGAAAAACTGTTTTTT
CDR3: CASSLGGAQGEKLFF
D: -
J: TRBJ1-4
V: TRBV7-2
size: -
length: 15

DNA: TGTGCCATCAGTGGCGGGACTAGGGACTACGAGCAGTACTTC
CDR3: CAISGGTRDYEQYF
D: TRBD2
J: TRBJ2-7
V: TRBV10-3
size: -
length: 14

DNA: TGTGCCAGCAGCTTAGTTTGGGATAGGGAGCAGTTCTTC
CDR3: CASSLVWDREQFF
D: -
J: TRBJ2-1
V: TRBV7-9
size: -
length: 13

DNA: TGTGCCAGCAGCCCCGTCCGGGACAGCCCCTACGAGCAGTACTTC
CDR3: CASSPVRDSPYEQYF
D: TRBD1
J: TRBJ2-7
V: TRBV9
size: -
length: 15

DNA: TGTGCCAGCAGTTACTCGTGGACCCCGTCCCCCTACGAGCAGTACTTC
CDR3: CASSYSWTPSPYEQYF
D: -
J: TRBJ2-7
V: TRBV6-5
size: once
length: 16

DNA: TGTGCCAGCAGCTTACTAAACACCGGGGAGCTGTTTTTT
CDR3: CASSLLNTGELFF
D: -
J: TRBJ2-2
V: TRBV11-3
size: -
length: 13

DNA: TGTGCCAGCGCCCGGAAGGGACAGGCAAGCCTCTACGAGCAGTACTTC
CDR3: CASARKGQASLYEQYF
D: TRBD1
J: TRBJ2-7
V: TRBV19
size: -
length: 16

DNA: TGTGCCAGCAGCTTAGGGCAGGGAGACACCGGGGAGCTGTTTTTT
CDR3: CASSLGQGDTGELFF
D: -
J: TRBJ2-2
V: TRBV11-1
size: -
length: 15

DNA: TGTGCCTGGAGTTCAGGGACAACTAATGAAAAACTGTTTTTT
CDR3: CAWSSGTTNEKLFF
D: -
J: TRBJ1-4
V: TRBV30
size: -
length: 14

DNA: TGTGCCATCAGCGGTCCGGGACAGGGCGGCGGGGAGCTGTTTTTT
CDR3: CAISGPGQGGGELFF
D: TRBD1
J: TRBJ2-2
V: TRBV10-3
size: -
length: 15

DNA: TGTGCCAGCAGCGTAGGCCGAGGGGGCAGAACCCAGTTCTTC
CDR3: CASSVGRGGRTQFF
D: TRBD1
J: TRBJ2-1
V: TRBV9
size: -
length: 14

DNA: TGTGCCAGCAGTCAAACTAGTTCGGAGACCCAGTACTTC
CDR3: CASSQTSSETQYF
D: -
J: TRBJ2-5
V: TRBV7-8
size: once
length: 13

DNA: TGTGCCATCAGCTGGAGCAGCGGGGGCACAGATACGCAGTATTTT
CDR3: CAISWSSGGTDTQYF
D: TRBD2
J: TRBJ2-3
V: TRBV10-3
size: -
length: 15

DNA: TGTGCTAGCAGCCCCTCCGGGACGCCCCAGTTCTTC
CDR3: CASSPSGTPQFF
D: -
J: TRBJ2-1
V: TRBV7-7
size: few
length: 12

DNA: TGTGCCAGCAGTCTGACTAGCGGGAGGGAGCAGTACTTC
CDR3: CASSLTSGREQYF
D: TRBD2
J: TRBJ2-7
V: TRBV27
size: -
length: 13

DNA: TGCGCCAGCAGCCAAGGACAGGGGGCCGATACTGGAAACACCATATATTTT
CDR3: CASSQGQGADTGNTIYF
D: TRBD1
J: TRBJ1-3
V: TRBV4-3
size: once
length: 17

DNA: TGTGCCAGCAGCCTAATGACTAGCGGGACCTCCTACAATGAGCAGTTCTTC
CDR3: CASSLMTSGTSYNEQFF
D: TRBD2
J: TRBJ2-1
V: TRBV7-8
size: -
length: 17

DNA: TGTGCCAGCAGCTTAGCGGTGGGGGGCTACACCTTC
CDR3: CASSLAVGGYTF
D: -
J: TRBJ1-2
V: TRBV7-9
size: -
length: 12

DNA: TGTGCCTGGAACTCTGCGGGACAGGGGATTAATCAGCCCCAGCATTTT
CDR3: CAWNSAGQGINQPQHF
D: TRBD1
J: TRBJ1-5
V: TRBV30
size: -
length: 16

DNA: TGTGCCAGCTCAGCCCGACAGGGGCGAAGCACTGAAGCTTTCTTT
CDR3: CASSARQGRSTEAFF
D: TRBD1
J: TRBJ1-1
V: TRBV18
size: -
length: 15

DNA: TGTGCCAGCAGCTTGCAGCAGCTGGAGCGTGGCTACACCTTC
CDR3: CASSLQQLERGYTF
D: -
J: TRBJ1-2
V: TRBV5-4
size: few
length: 14

DNA: TGTGCCAGCAGCTTGGGAGACTCTGGAAACACCATATATTTT
CDR3: CASSLGDSGNTIYF
D: -
J: TRBJ1-3
V: TRBV7-9
size: -
length: 14

DNA: TGTGCCAGCAGTTACGGACAGGGGGCGCTTTACGAGCAGTACTTC
CDR3: CASSYGQGALYEQYF
D: TRBD1
J: TRBJ2-7
V: TRBV27
size: -
length: 15

DNA: TGTGCCAGCAGCTTCACACCAACAGGGTCGGCCGGGGAGCTGTTTTTT
CDR3: CASSFTPTGSAGELFF
D: -
J: TRBJ2-2
V: TRBV7-3
size: -
length: 16

DNA: TGTGCCAGTAGTCCCCCGGGCACGGATGAAAAACTGTTTTTT
CDR3: CASSPPGTDEKLFF
D: -
J: TRBJ1-4
V: TRBV19
size: -
length: 14

DNA: TGTGCCGGAACAGTCATCAATGAAAAACTGTTTTTT
CDR3: CAGTVINEKLFF
D: -
J: TRBJ1-4
V: TRBV5-8
size: -
length: 12

DNA: TGCAGTGCGAAACAGGGGAAGAGAGCTTTCTTT
CDR3: CSAKQGKRAFF
D: TRBD1
J: TRBJ1-1
V: TRBV20-1
size: -
length: 11

DNA: TGTGCCAGCAGCCCCGTGGCGGTCCAAGAGACCCAGTACTTC
CDR3: CASSPVAVQETQYF
D: -
J: TRBJ2-5
V: TRBV7-2
size: -
length: 14

DNA: TGTGCCAGCAGCTTAGGGTCAGACGACTATGGCTACACCTTC
CDR3: CASSLGSDDYGYTF
D: -
J: TRBJ1-2
V: TRBV7-2
size: many
length: 14

DNA: TGTGCTATCAGCTCCAGGGGGCCCGAGACCCAGTACTTC
CDR3: CAISSRGPETQYF
D: TRBD1
J: TRBJ2-5
V: TRBV7-9
size: -
length: 13

DNA: TGTGCCAGCAGCTTACACCCCCAGGACTACGAGCAGTACTTC
CDR3: CASSLHPQDYEQYF
D: -
J: TRBJ2-7
V: TRBV11-2
size: once
length: 14

DNA: TGCGCCAGCAGCCCAGACCGGACTAGCGGATCTATAGCCAAAAACATTCAGTACTTC
CDR3: CASSPDRTSGSIAKNIQYF
D: TRBD2
J: TRBJ2-4
V: TRBV4-1
size: -
length: 19

DNA: TGCGCCAGCAGATTGAGACAGGGACGGGACACTGAAGCTTTCTTT
CDR3: CASRLRQGRDTEAFF
D: TRBD1
J: TRBJ1-1
V: TRBV5-1
size: few
length: 15

DNA: TGTGCCAGCAGCTCCCCTAGCGGGAGCACAGATACGCAGTATTTT
CDR3: CASSSPSGSTDTQYF
D: TRBD2
J: TRBJ2-3
V: TRBV7-9
size: -
length: 15

DNA: TGCAGCGCCGTGAGGGGGACAGGGGCCTACGAGCAGTACTTC
CDR3: CSAVRGTGAYEQYF
D: TRBD1
J: TRBJ2-7
V: TRBV29-1
size: -
length: 14

DNA: TGTGCCAGCTCACCACAATCAGGAGACAACACTGAAGCTTTCTTT
CDR3: CASSPQSGDNTEAFF
D: -
J: TRBJ1-1
V: TRBV18
size: -
length: 15

DNA: TGTGCCAGCTCACCACCGACGGCTACCACAGATACGCAGTATTTT
CDR3: CASSPPTATTDTQYF
D: -
J: TRBJ2-3
V: TRBV18
size: -
length: 15

DNA: TGCGCCAGCAGCAGCCAGACAGGCTACGAGCAGTACTTC
CDR3: CASSSQTGYEQYF
D: -
J: TRBJ2-7
V: TRBV5-1
size: -
length: 13

DNA: TGTGCCAGCAGTTTACTAAACTCTGGGGCCAACGTCCTGACTTTC
CDR3: CASSLLNSGANVLTF
D: -
J: TRBJ2-6
V: TRBV27
size: few
length: 15

DNA: TGTGCCAGCTCTCCCAGTGGTGGGACAGTGGTCGAGCAGTACTTC
CDR3: CASSPSGGTVVEQYF
D: TRBD1
J: TRBJ2-7
V: TRBV18
size: -
length: 15

DNA: TGTGCCAGCAGTTACGGGACTGACAGGGACAATCAGCCCCAGCATTTT
CDR3: CASSYGTDRDNQPQHF
D: TRBD1
J: TRBJ1-5
V: TRBV6-6
size: once
length: 16

DNA: TGCAGTGCTAGAGACTATGGGGAGCTGTTTTTT
CDR3: CSARDYGELFF
D: -
J: TRBJ2-2
V: TRBV20-1
size: -
length: 11